Reported below is one T cell receptor beta chain. This clone was seen a few times. The specificity of this receptor is unknown. The sample holds no much larger clone one base away, and base qualities are not on file. The data belong to a study of PD-L1 blockade in urothelial cancer (dated by TCRdb to the late 2010s). As for the study more broadly: All patients started therapy in about 2014 and received atezolizumab 1,200 mg intravenously every 3 weeks. About 85% of the 29 patients were males with bladder-origin urothelial cancer, and about 65% of the roughly 30 reported a prior smoking history. An ECOG performance status of 0 or 1 was recorded for the patients, and 0 to 3 prior chemotherapy regimens had been received by the patients. Blood samples were analyzed at 3 weeks after treatment start (second dose) and at 6 weeks after treatment start. A median of about 150,000 T cells and some 90,000 unique TCRs was obtained from blood samples, and a median clonality of 0.080 was observed. Somatic, immune and clinical correlates of response to PD-L1 blockade with atezolizumab in urothelial cancer were the focus of an exploratory multi-omic analysis. Pretreatment tumor samples, along with matched peripheral blood serially collected before and after atezolizumab treatment, were subjected to TCR sequencing. Durable clinical benefit was defined as a progression-free survival longer than 6 months, and TCR features were additionally tested against progression-free survival and overall survival. In the same patients, pretreatment tumors underwent whole exome sequencing and RNA sequencing in addition to TCR sequencing. Nine patients achieved durable clinical benefit and approximately 20 did not. Pretreatment blood TCR-seq was available for fewer than 30 patients, at least one posttreatment blood collection was obtained for 24 patients, and tumor TCR-seq was available for 24 patients.

On the study overall, not on this receptor specifically: Patients with durable benefit showed greater expansion of tumor-associated TCR clones in peripheral blood 3 weeks after starting treatment (n = 22, p = 0.022). Improved progression-free and overall survival was associated with having pretreatment peripheral blood TCR clonality below the median. Because the sample size was small (n ≈ 28) and many of the analyses were exploratory, the results are meant to be hypothesis-generating.

The time point label on this specimen signifies: pretreatment peripheral blood. A cohort of around 28 patients with locally advanced or metastatic urothelial carcinoma, treated at Memorial Sloan Kettering on a trial protocol, was included. Peripheral blood mononuclear cells were collected pretreatment and during treatment, at between 1 and 8 total time points per patient. The Qiagen DNeasy Blood extraction kit was used to purify genomic DNA from total PBMCs and tumor samples. Collected pretreatment and during treatment, PBMCs were isolated and stored as previously described. Each PCR received spiked-in synthetic TCR analog templates so that absolute template abundance could be estimated from read counts. TCRbeta CDR3 regions were amplified from genomic DNA with bias-controlled V and J gene primers using the immunoSEQ assay. Sequencing of rearranged TCRbeta segments was done at approximately 20X coverage. In the source study's methods: Clustering was used to correct sequencing errors, and CDR3s were annotated against IMGT so that V, D and J genes could be assigned. Downstream analyses used only productive TCRbeta rearrangements, leaving out any out-of-frame or stop-codon sequences. Clonality was computed as one minus Shannon entropy normalized by the log of the number of unique productive sequences. Fisher's exact test with Benjamini-Hochberg correction, at a threshold of adjusted p below 0.01, was used to find clones that differed between time points or between blood and tumor. TCRdb retrieved this table from immuneACCESS and kept in-frame rearrangements only. Not all clones are present; in checked studies, unresolved V genes account for under half, and no reason is known for the remainder. V and J calls and clone size come straight from that table; D and trimming were deduced from the DNA. The sample table lists more than 35,000 clones, about 89% of them with a count of one. Approximately 10% of the sample comes from the top ten.

The origin of this receptor is a woman aged 60-75 years with urothelial cancer. Sequencing was performed on PBMCs, taken around atezolizumab (anti-PD-L1) treatment.

The sequence in DNA is TGTGCCAGCAGCGGGGGGAGACAGGGCCCCGAGCAGTACTTC. Its coded protein is CASSGGRQGPEQYF. The rearrangement combines TRBV9 with TRBJ2-7; 7 central bases correspond to TRBD1. From a lookup of the germline V gene, CDR1 and CDR2 are SGDLS and YYNGEE. Trimming leaves V shorter by 3 bases and J shorter by 6 bases, with the junction holding 9 bases beyond the gene matches. The CDR3 numbers 14 residues from cysteine through phenylalanine. This entry keeps only the CDR3 DNA: 42 bases, framed from base 1.